This T cell receptor (beta chain) was profiled in a study of blood T cell repertoires in COVID-19. Sequenced by immunoSEQ multiplex PCR; TCRdb stores in-frame clones only, minus some. This sample has about 50,000 clones, with approximately 91% found just once. The length of the CDR3 is 15 residues. In germline, CDR1 is SGHRS, CDR2 YFSETQ. V dropped 0 bases and J dropped 6 bases, with 14 bases sitting between them. The source material was peripheral blood. This chain uses TRBV5-1 with TRBJ2-3; D is ambiguous. This clonotype originated in a woman of 80 years or more with acute or convalescent COVID-19. In nucleotides, the CDR3 is TGCGCCAGCAGCTTGGGGAGTAGCCGAACTGATACGCAGTATTTT. It codes for CASSLGSSRTDTQYF.